This record looks at one T cell receptor (beta chain) sequence and its context. This table comes from immunoSEQ multiplex PCR, and its TCRdb copy is limited to in-frame clones, with some not included. The sample lists roughly 150,000 clones; about four fifths were seen once. Enrolled through a virtual design, the participants were between about 18 and 89 years of age and came from some 26 US areas. The data derive from a study of blood T cell repertoires in COVID-19. The sample consisted of PBMCs or T cells enriched from blood (not recorded which). This receptor was identified in a man between 60 and 75 years old who had recovered from COVID-19.

CDR3 sequence reads: CASSSQGANYGYTF. CDR3 sequence (DNA): TGTGCCAGCAGCTCACAGGGGGCTAACTATGGCTACACCTTC. J is TRBJ1-2 and V is TRBV7-2, with 8 bases that match TRBD1. V was pared by 4 bases and J by 0 bases, with 1 base of the junction left unmatched. Germline assignment: CDR1 SGHTA and CDR2 FQGNSA. The CDR3 consists of 14 residues. Based on the CDR3 plus reference TRBV7-2 and TRBJ1-2, the full variable domain is GAGVSQSPSNKVTEKGKDVELRCDPISGHTALYWYRQSLGQGLEFLIYFQGNSAPDKSGLPSDRFSAERTGGSVSTLTIQRTQQEDSAVYLCASSSQGANYGYTFGSGTRLTVV.